One sample yielded the 18 T cell receptor beta chains listed below, sequenced in a study of shared clonotypes between healthy human individuals. Naive CD8 populations comprised CD45RO-negative cells positively selected for CCR7, excluding terminally differentiated effector memory CD45RA+ cells. Generated by immunoSEQ multiplex PCR, the TCRdb table keeps only in-frame clones and is missing some. The top ten clones hold 24% of a sample with hundreds of thousands of clones, about 91% of them seen once. The sequenced sample was naive CD8+ T cells sorted from blood. Receptor source: a young man in good health.

For the CDR3, the DNA is TGTGCCAGCAGCTTGAGTAGGGGGGTTGTTAATAGTGAGCAGTTCTTC. Translated: CASSLSRGVVNSEQFF. V gene TRBV5-6 combines with J gene TRBJ2-1; D is perhaps TRBD1 or TRBD2 (6 bases each). V was pared by 1 base and J by 9 bases, with 20 bases between. Germline lookup yields CDR1 SGHDT and CDR2 YYEEEE. This CDR3 spans 16 amino acids.

The chain joins TRBV6-5 to TRBJ2-2, with D unclear. The CDR3 runs to 16 residues. Trimming took off 4 bases at V and 7 bases at J, with 19 bases between the two ends. CDR1 and CDR2 from the germline V gene are MNHEY and SVGAGI. DNA of the CDR3: TGTGCCAGCAGTTTGTTTATTCGAGAGGCCGGCGGGGAGCTGTTTTTT. This sequence encodes CASSLFIREAGGELFF.

The V and J genes are TRBV9 and TRBJ2-7; no definite D call. CDR3 size: 15 residues. Trimming stripped 2 bases from V and 4 bases from J, with 16 bases between. The germline CDR1 and CDR2 sequences are SGDLS and YYNGEE. CDR3 loop: CASSVTTGPAYEQYF. The CDR3 DNA is TGTGCCAGCAGCGTCACAACTGGGCCGGCGTACGAGCAGTACTTC.

This sequence joins TRBV11-1 and TRBJ2-6; the D call may be TRBD1 or TRBD2 (5 bases each). The CDR3 covers 14 residues. Trimming shortened V by 8 bases and J by 1 base, and 9 bases separated the two germline ends. Germline assignment: CDR1 SGHAT and CDR2 FQDESV (reference sequence). The CDR3 sequence: CASFGGSGANVLTF. In DNA, the CDR3 is TGTGCCAGCTTTGGGGGATCTGGGGCCAACGTCCTGACTTTC. Full variable domain (outside the CDR3, taken from reference TRBV11-1 and TRBJ2-6): EAEVAQSPRYKITEKSQAVAFWCDPISGHATLYWYRQILGQGPELLVQFQDESVVDDSQLPKDRFSAERLKGVDSTLKIQPAELGDSAMYLCASFGGSGANVLTFGAGSRLTVL.

This clone was recorded once. This chain uses TRBV6-5 with TRBJ2-7; 7 bases are shared with TRBD1. Trimming removed 0 bases from V and 5 bases from J; junction bases left unmatched: 4. Germline V CDR1 and CDR2: MNHEY, SVGAGI. The CDR3 consists of 14 residues. The chain's CDR3 is CASSYSSQGDEQYF. In nucleotides, the CDR3 is TGTGCCAGCAGTTACTCGAGCCAGGGGGACGAGCAGTACTTC.

A word on this clone: The same CDR3 also results from other DNA sequences found in this sample. V usage is TRBV5-5 and J usage is TRBJ2-1; unclear D gene. In germline, CDR1 is SGHKS, CDR2 YYEKEE (reference sequence). The CDR3 has 13 amino acids. With 0 bases removed from V and 4 bases from J, the gap between germline ends came to 5 bases. CDR3 residues: CASSLVLYNEQFF. CDR3 coding DNA: TGTGCCAGCAGCTTGGTTCTATACAATGAGCAGTTCTTC.

The chain combines TRBV9 with TRBJ2-1; 9 positions match TRBD2. This CDR3 comprises 15 residues. Germline trimming cut 0 bases from V and 5 bases from J; bases unmatched to any gene: 3. Per germline, CDR1 SGDLS and CDR2 YYNGEE. The chain's CDR3 is CASSVGLAENNEQFF. DNA of the CDR3: TGTGCCAGCAGCGTAGGACTAGCGGAGAACAATGAGCAGTTCTTC.

This sequence joins TRBV6-6 and TRBJ2-1; D is uncertain. The CDR3 is 15 residues long. CDR1 MNHNY and CDR2 SVGAGI come from the germline V gene (reference sequence). Trimming removed 4 bases from V and 5 bases from J, with 15 bases in between. The CDR3 nucleotides read TGTGCCAGCAGTTCCCCCCGAATCGACGACAATGAGCAGTTCTTC. Amino acid sequence: CASSSPRIDDNEQFF.

The chain combines TRBV13 with TRBJ1-3; no definite D call. This CDR3 region has 14 residues. The germline CDR1 and CDR2 sequences are PRHDT and FYEKMQ (reference sequence). The ends were cut back, 3 bases at V and 2 bases at J, with 8 bases in the middle. The CDR3 here is CASSLGLTGNTIYF. The CDR3 DNA follows: TGTGCCAGCAGCTTGGGCCTCACTGGAAACACCATATATTTT.

This chain connects TRBV29-1 to TRBJ2-7; D is ambiguous. This CDR3 comprises 13 residues. The germline gives CDR1 SQVTM, CDR2 ANQGSEA. The ends were cut back, 7 bases at V and 4 bases at J, with 17 bases in the middle. CDR3 amino acids: CSALGVSEYEQYF. For the CDR3, the DNA is TGCAGCGCCCTTGGGGTCTCGGAATACGAGCAGTACTTC.

The chain combines TRBV14 with TRBJ2-7; maybe TRBD1 (7 bases). The CDR3 totals 16 residues. V lost 2 bases and J 2 bases, leaving 16 bases between the germline ends. CDR1 and CDR2 (germline): SGHDN, FVKESK. This CDR3 reads CASSQIRGTGAYEQYF. The CDR3 nucleotides are TGTGCCAGCAGCCAAATCAGGGGGACGGGGGCCTACGAGCAGTACTTC.

The chain carries TRBV10-3 and TRBJ2-3; 8 nucleotides align to TRBD2. Trimming at V came to 10 bases and at J to 2 bases, leaving 11 bases not matched to a gene. Germline CDR1 is ENHRY and CDR2 is SYGVKD. The CDR3 length is 15 residues. The CDR3, as DNA: TGTGCCACCGCGCCGGGACTAGGGCACACAGATACGCAGTATTTT. Translation gives CATAPGLGHTDTQYF.

V usage is TRBV9 and J usage is TRBJ2-1; possibly TRBD2 for D (5 bases). From germline, CDR1 is SGDLS and CDR2 YYNGEE. V was trimmed by 3 bases and J by 8 bases, leaving 15 bases between them. The CDR3 runs to 14 residues. The CDR3 here is CASSAEDSIDEQFF. CDR3 coding DNA: TGTGCCAGCAGCGCAGAGGACTCTATCGATGAGCAGTTCTTC.

The chain links TRBV10-1 to TRBJ1-4; unclear D gene. This CDR3 is built from 18 residues. Germline CDR1 is WNHNN and CDR2 is SYGVQD (reference sequence). Deletions cut 3 bases from V and 0 bases from J, with 17 bases between. The DNA for the CDR3 is TGCGCCAGCAGTGATAGCCCAGGACCCCATGCAACTAATGAAAAACTGTTTTTT. This encodes CASSDSPGPHATNEKLFF.

The gene calls are TRBV4-1 and TRBJ2-2; D not resolved. Trimming cost V 7 bases and J 3 bases, with 15 bases left between them. This CDR3 region has 15 residues. Germline CDR1 reads MGHRA; CDR2 reads YSYEKL. The CDR3 DNA follows: TGCGCCAGCACCTCCATCGTCGGGTACACCGGGGAGCTGTTTTTT. Amino acid sequence: CASTSIVGYTGELFF.

In this sample, this clone turned up once. The chain has TRBV6-5 and TRBJ2-3, with 8 bases that match TRBD2. CDR1 and CDR2 (germline): MNHEY, SVGAGI. The CDR3 extends over 15 amino acids. With V trimmed by 3 bases and J by 5 bases, 7 bases remained unmatched. CDR3 nucleotide sequence: TGTGCCAGCAGTTATATTACTAGCGGTGGAGATACGCAGTATTTT. Translating it yields CASSYITSGGDTQYF.

The chain uses TRBV6-1 and TRBJ1-5; the D is unclear. The V and J ends lost 2 bases and 2 bases respectively, with 19 bases between them. The CDR3 length is 18 residues. CDR1 is MNHNS, CDR2 SASEGT, per germline. CDR3 bases: TGTGCCAGCAGTGAATTTTCTAAGGACTTGGTGGGCAATCAGCCCCAGCATTTT. This gives the protein CASSEFSKDLVGNQPQHF.

In regard to this clone: The junction and the germline gene differ at one end; a read error may be behind it. V is TRBV6-5 and J is TRBJ2-7; weak D call: TRBD1 (6 bases). The CDR3 consists of 13 residues. The V gene's germline CDR1 is MNHEY and CDR2 SVGAGI. The CDR3 protein is CASSPSGQRVREF. The CDR3 DNA reads as TGTGCCAGCAGCCCCTCCGGACAGCGCGTCCGGGAATTC.